Below, 17 T cell receptor beta chains from the same sample are listed, as sequenced in a study of tissue T cells after allogeneic stem cell transplantation. Measured with immunoSEQ multiplex PCR; TCRdb has only the in-frame clones, and not every one. Of about 48,000 clones listed, nearly 75% were seen once; the top ten hold roughly 0.66%. Specimen: sorted cells pooled from one or two spleens. The source of these receptors is a pool of C57BL/6 mice in good health.

In regard to this clone: Gene names follow the mouse nomenclature. The read ends 1 residue shy of where the CDR3 ends; the end is completed using the germline J gene. J is TRBJ1-1 and V is TRBV17; D gene unclear. CDR1 and CDR2 (germline): MNHDT, YYDKIL. The CDR3 length is 9 residues. V shed 7 bases and J shed 7 bases, with 4 bases lying between them. CDR3 DNA, as far as it was read: TGTGCTAGCACCCAAGAAGTCTTC. Translated: CASTQEVF. The whole CDR3 is CASTQEVFF.

Points on this clone: All gene names here are mouse names. The sequenced fragment ends 1 residue before the CDR3 boundary, so the rest is inferred from the germline J gene. This chain links TRBV31 with TRBJ2-5; D is perhaps TRBD1 (5 bases). Trimming removed 3 bases from V and 0 bases from J, with 10 bases in between. The germline V gene encodes CDR1 GKSSPN and CDR2 SITVG. This CDR3 has 14 residues. This CDR3 is CAWSHGQNQDTQYF. The covered CDR3 bases are TGTGCCTGGAGCCACGGACAAAACCAAGACACCCAGTAC.

About this clone: The gene names here belong to mouse. The read is 1 residue too short to cover the CDR3 end, so that end is filled in from the germline J gene. The chain carries TRBV16 and TRBJ1-1, with D unclear. The germline V and J ends were trimmed by 8 bases and 0 bases, with 7 bases remaining between them. In germline, CDR1 is SGHSA, CDR2 FRNQAP. The CDR3 spans 12 residues. CDR3 in amino acids: CASARTNTEVFF. The sequenced part of the CDR3 DNA is TGTGCAAGCGCAAGGACAAACACAGAAGTCTTC.

A remark on this clone: Gene names refer to mouse genes. Read sequence stops 1 residue before the CDR3 end, and the germline J gene provides the missing end. The V call is TRBV15, the J call TRBJ1-4; 8 bases are shared with TRBD1. Germline V gene lookup returns CDR1 SGHND and CDR2 FRSKSL. The CDR3 has 13 amino acids. J was trimmed by 4 bases and V by 5 bases; bases with no gene match: 0. CDR3 sequence reads: CASSGQGNERLFF. CDR3 bases read: TGTGCCAGCAGTGGACAGGGCAACGAAAGATTATTT.

As concerns this clone: Germline and junction disagree at one end, which may indicate a read error. Gene and germline names: mouse. The CDR3 end is not reached by the read, which stops 1 residue before it; the germline J gene fills it in. This rearrangement joins TRBV3 to TRBJ2-7; 10 nucleotides align to TRBD2. This CDR3 region has 14 residues. CDR1 and CDR2 from the germline V gene are SNHLY and FYNGKV (reference sequence). The DNA read from the CDR3 is TGTGTCAGCAGCCCCCGGGACTGGGGATATGAACAGTAC. It codes for CVSSPRDWGYEQY. The whole CDR3 sequence reads CVSSPRDWGYEQYF.

A note on this clone: The gene symbols are mouse symbols. Sequencing ends 1 residue short of the CDR3 end; the germline J gene provides the rest. This specimen includes other DNA sequences encoding the same CDR3. The rearrangement links TRBV16 to TRBJ1-3; D is ambiguous. Trimming removed 1 base at V and 0 bases at J, with 4 bases between. The CDR3 extends over 14 amino acids. CDR1 is SGHSA, CDR2 FRNQAP, per germline. CDR3 amino acids: CASSLVDSGNTLYF. CDR3 DNA (partial): TGTGCAAGCAGCTTAGTAGATTCTGGAAATACGCTCTAT.

Worth noting for this clone: The listed genes are named as in mouse. The CDR3 extends 1 residue past the end of the read, so its final part is completed from the germline J gene. The chain has TRBV5 and TRBJ2-2, with D possibly TRBD1 on 5 matching bases. Germline V gene lookup returns CDR1 LGHNA and CDR2 YNLKQL (reference sequence). Trimming took 0 bases from V and 3 from J, leaving 11 bases between them. This CDR3 comprises 16 residues. The CDR3 region is CASSQEAGLDTGQLYF. The part of the CDR3 DNA that was read is TGTGCCAGCAGCCAAGAAGCAGGGCTGGACACCGGGCAGCTCTAC.

In regard to this clone: Germline and genes here are mouse. The read stops 1 residue short of the end of the CDR3; the missing end is completed from the germline J gene. The chain combines TRBV20 with TRBJ1-1; no clear D. The V end lost 0 bases, the J end lost 4 bases, and 3 bases lay between the germline ends. The CDR3 is 11 residues long. The germline V gene has CDR1 GFQATS and CDR2 STVNSAI. CDR3: CGAREVTEVFF. The CDR3 DNA, read in part, is TGTGGTGCTAGGGAAGTCACAGAAGTCTTC.

A remark on this clone: Gene names follow the mouse nomenclature. The DNA ends 1 residue before the CDR3 does, and the rest of the CDR3 is filled in from the germline J gene. The chain employs TRBV14 and TRBJ2-4, with TRBD2 matching over 11 bases. Germline V gene lookup returns CDR1 SGHDT and CDR2 FRDEAV. The CDR3 is 16 amino acids. V lost 1 base and J lost 0; bases outside the gene matches: 1. Incomplete CDR3 DNA: TGTGCCAGCAGTTTCGACTGGGGGGGTAGTCAAAACACCTTGTAC. Its translation: CASSFDWGGSQNTLY. The entire CDR3 protein is CASSFDWGGSQNTLYF. Supplemented by reference TRBV14 and TRBJ2-4, the full variable domain reads EAGVTQSPRYAVLQEGQAVSFWCDPISGHDTLYWYQQPRDQGPQLLVYFRDEAVIDNSQLPSDRFSAVRPKGTNSTLKIQSAKQGDTATYLCASSFDWGGSQNTLYFGAGTRLSVL.

As for this clone: The gene names given are mouse names. The read finishes 1 residue shy of the CDR3 end, and the germline J gene is used to complete it. V gene TRBV19 combines with J gene TRBJ1-6; D not certain. TRBJ1-6 is noted as an ORF with a role that remains uncertain. Between the trimmed V and J ends, which lost 1 base and 3 bases, there was a span of 5 bases. Germline loops: CDR1 FNHDT, CDR2 SITEND (reference sequence). The CDR3 is 14 amino acids. The part of the CDR3 DNA that was read is TGTGCCAGCAGTATAAGACACTATAATTCGCCCCTCTAC. It is translated as CASSIRHYNSPLY. The CDR3 in its entirety is CASSIRHYNSPLYF.

With respect to this clone: Germline and genes here are mouse. The read falls 1 residue short of the CDR3 end, and the missing part is taken from the germline J gene. The chain uses TRBV3 and TRBJ1-4; D is ambiguous. This CDR3 is 15 amino acids long. V was clipped by 2 bases and J by 3 bases, with 10 bases between them. CDR1 is SNHLY, CDR2 FYNGKV, per germline (reference sequence). CDR3 protein: CASSLLQAANERLFF. The DNA read from the CDR3 is TGTGCCAGCAGCTTACTTCAGGCGGCCAACGAAAGATTATTT.

On this clone: Mouse names are used for the genes. CDR3 DNA (partial): TGTGCCAGCAGTGATCTGGGGGGGAACACCGGGCAGCTCTAC. Residues: CASSDLGGNTGQLY. The CDR3 reads in full as CASSDLGGNTGQLYF. The J gene is TRBJ2-2, the V gene TRBV13-1; 9 bases are shared with TRBD2. The read ends 1 residue before the CDR3 terminus; that terminus is restored from the germline J gene. This CDR3 is built from 15 residues. The J segment lost 2 bases and the V segment lost 1 base, leaving 0 bases of the junction unmatched. Germline loops: CDR1 NSHNY, CDR2 SYGAGN.

Regarding this clone: Gene names are mouse gene names. The read ends 1 residue shy of where the CDR3 ends; the end is completed using the germline J gene. This chain joins TRBV5 and TRBJ2-7; TRBD2 agrees at 10 bases. Germline CDR1 reads LGHNA; CDR2 reads YNLKQL (reference sequence). V lost 5 bases to trimming and J lost 4 bases; unmatched junction nucleotides: 5. This CDR3 is built from 14 residues. The covered CDR3 bases are TGTGCCAGCAGCTCGACTGGGGGGTCTTATGAACAGTAC. This translates into CASSSTGGSYEQY. The CDR3 in its entirety is CASSSTGGSYEQYF.

As to this clone: Mouse names are used for the genes. With the read ending 1 residue before the CDR3 end, the germline J gene is used to fill in that end. The chain combines TRBV13-2 with TRBJ2-4; D not resolved. The CDR3 runs to 12 residues. Looked up from germline, CDR1 is NNHNN and CDR2 is SYGAGS (reference sequence). Trimming removed 3 bases from V and 2 bases from J, with 4 bases in between. The CDR3 bases that were read are TGTGCCAGCGGTGTCCTTCAAAACACCTTGTAC. It is translated as CASGVLQNTLY. The whole CDR3 protein is CASGVLQNTLYF.

On this clone itself: Mouse names are used for the genes. From the germline J gene comes the end of the CDR3, since the read stops 1 residue before it. The chain links TRBV1 to TRBJ1-1; 7 bases match TRBD1. Trimming cost V 0 bases and J 5 bases; bases outside gene matches: 6. CDR3 length: 15 amino acids. CDR1 is NSQYPW and CDR2 is LRSPGD in the germline V gene (reference sequence). Partial CDR3 DNA: TGCACCTGCAGTGCAGATTCGAGGGGGCTGACAGAAGTCTTC. Amino acid sequence: CTCSADSRGLTEVF. In full, the CDR3 is CTCSADSRGLTEVFF.

A word on this clone: The gene symbols are mouse symbols. The read comes to an end 1 residue before the CDR3 does, leaving the germline J gene to fill in the end. The chain links TRBV17 to TRBJ2-5; 10 bases are shared with TRBD2. Germline trimming cut 6 bases from V and 2 bases from J; bases unmatched to any gene: 2. The CDR3 covers 14 residues. The germline V gene has CDR1 MNHDT and CDR2 YYDKIL. The CDR3 spells CASRNWGGQDTQYF. The CDR3 DNA, read in part, is TGTGCTAGCAGAAACTGGGGGGGCCAAGACACCCAGTAC.

To note about this clone: Mouse gene names apply. With the read ending 1 residue before the CDR3 end, the germline J gene is used to fill in that end. This rearrangement joins TRBV13-3 to TRBJ2-7, with 10 bases aligning to TRBD1. CDR1 is NNHDY, CDR2 SYVADS, per germline. With V trimmed by 5 bases and J by 7 bases, 6 bases remained unmatched. The CDR3 is 13 residues long. CDR3 in amino acids: CASSRRDRGEQYF. The CDR3 DNA, read in part, is TGTGCCAGCAGCCGCCGGGACAGGGGAGAACAGTAC.